This T cell receptor (beta chain) was documented in a study of T-cell reconstitution after alpha-beta-depleted transplantation in children. Overall study results and limits: Several patients had high TCRbeta diversity at day 60; it came from surviving recipient T cells and thymic progenitors. Among T cells one year after transplant, newly produced cells accounted for most counts and diversity. Approximately two months post-transplant, alpha-beta T cells reportedly originated from several hundred expanded graft clones.

Using unique molecular identifiers, the investigators prepared the TCRbeta library. One entry per CDR3 protein results from TCRdb running MiXCR on the PCR reads. Found here are about 580,000 distinct CDR3 sequences, 23% of them singletons; the top ten hold roughly an eighth. There are 14 residues in the CDR3. Per the germline V gene, CDR1 is DFQATT and CDR2 is SNEGSKA (reference sequence). Trimming took 4 bases from V and 7 from J; bases not matched to a gene: 9. Comment on this clonotype: Antigen unknown.

This chain connects TRBV20-1 to TRBJ2-1, with 8 bases identical to TRBD2. The sequenced sample was PBMCs, mostly from graft donor cells, obtained 360 days after TCRalphabeta/CD19-depleted stem cell transplant. The receptor comes from a boy younger than two who had a stem cell transplant for acute myeloid leukemia, so the T cells may come from the graft donor. The CDR3 DNA follows: TGCAGTGCTACCTTGCGGGGGGCAAGGAATGAGCAGTTCTTC. It specifies CSATLRGARNEQFF.